Shown below are 19 T cell receptor beta chains from a single sample sequenced in a study of CD8 T cells in ankylosing spondylitis. Overall study results and limits: Among TCR beta sequences, a motif of under ten highly homologous variants appeared characteristic of ankylosing spondylitis blood.

What these receptors recognize is not known. Using its own MiXCR run on the 5' RACE reads, TCRdb lists one record per CDR3 protein. The sample has approximately 400,000 distinct CDR3 sequences; 25% to 30% are singletons. Source material: blood, either unsorted or a sorted T cell fraction (not recorded which). These receptors were obtained from a male donor with ankylosing spondylitis.

The rearrangement joins TRBV12-3 or TRBV12-4 to TRBJ2-3; TRBD2 aligns across 12 bases. This CDR3 spans 16 amino acids. J gave up 6 bases and V 1 base, and 5 bases lay outside the gene matches. Written as DNA, the CDR3 is TGTGCCAGCAGTTTAGGGACTAGCGGGATAGGTGATACGCAGTATTTT. Translated, it gives CASSLGTSGIGDTQYF.

The table lists this clonotype with a count of one. J is TRBJ2-7 and V is TRBV18, with D possibly TRBD1 on 6 matching bases. In germline, CDR1 is KGHSH, CDR2 LQKENI. V was pared by 3 bases and J by 5 bases, with 17 bases between. This CDR3 comprises 15 residues. The CDR3 reads CASSPRLQGRHEQYV. The CDR3 DNA sequence: TGTGCCAGCTCACCTCGCCTTCAGGGGAGACACGAGCAGTACGTC.

The chain uses TRBV10-3 and TRBJ2-6, with D uncertain. The CDR3 has 16 amino acids. Germline V gives CDR1 ENHRY, CDR2 SYGVKD. V was cut by 3 bases and J by 0 bases, with 9 bases left in between. The CDR3 region is CAISDGGRSGANVLTF. CDR3 DNA: TGTGCCATCAGTGATGGCGGCCGCTCTGGGGCCAACGTCCTGACTTTC.

This clonotype appeared a few times. The CDR3, as DNA: TGTGCCAGCAAACGGGGGAGCAATCAGCCCCAGCATTTT. Residues: CASKRGSNQPQHF. V is TRBV12-3 or TRBV12-4 and J is TRBJ1-5; tentative D call: TRBD1 (5 bases). V lost 7 bases, J lost 1 base, and 8 bases lay in between. The CDR3 spans 13 residues.

The V call is TRBV7-9, the J call TRBJ2-1, with D perhaps matching TRBD2 (6 bases). Germline lookup yields CDR1 SEHNR and CDR2 FQNEAQ (reference sequence). This CDR3 spans 16 amino acids. The V end lost 4 bases, the J end lost 8 bases, and 21 bases lay between the germline ends. CDR3 in amino acids: CASSSKGPAWGDEQFF. The CDR3 DNA reads TGTGCCAGCAGCTCAAAGGGCCCTGCCTGGGGGGATGAGCAGTTCTTC.

The chain couples TRBV15 to TRBJ1-3; the D is unclear. The CDR3 sequence is 13 residues long. Germline V gene sequence: CDR1 LNHNV, CDR2 YYDKDF (reference sequence). Trimming cost V 5 bases and J 6 bases, with 11 bases left between them. CDR3 in DNA: TGTGCCACCAGCCTTGGTACTGAAAACACCATATATTTT. Encoded protein: CATSLGTENTIYF. Full variable domain (outside the CDR3, taken from reference TRBV15 and TRBJ1-3): DAMVIQNPRYQVTQFGKPVTLSCSQTLNHNVMYWYQQKSSQAPKLLFHYYDKDFNNEADTPDNFQSRRPNTSFCFLDIRSPGLGDTAMYLCATSLGTENTIYFGEGSWLTVV.

This clonotype has only a few counts. The chain employs TRBV7-9 and TRBJ1-4; 7 positions agree with TRBD1. Losses at the gene ends were 1 base for V and 3 bases for J; bases not matched to a gene: 2. The CDR3 sequence is 15 residues long. CDR1 and CDR2 from the germline V gene are SEHNR and FQNEAQ (reference sequence). The CDR3 sequence is CASSLGDSSNEKLFF. The DNA of the CDR3 is TGTGCCAGCAGCTTAGGGGACAGCTCTAATGAAAAACTGTTTTTT.

This clonotype has just a few counts. This chain connects TRBV29-1 to TRBJ2-1; tentative D call: TRBD1 (5 bases). The CDR3 is 14 amino acids. In germline, CDR1 is SQVTM, CDR2 ANQGSEA. V lost 2 bases to trimming and J lost 9 bases, with 17 bases between them. The chain's CDR3 is CSVEIPEGAAEQFF. The CDR3 DNA reads as TGCAGCGTTGAAATCCCCGAAGGGGCCGCTGAGCAGTTCTTC.

This chain joins TRBV5-1 and TRBJ2-1; D unresolved. The germline CDR1 and CDR2 sequences are SGHRS and YFSETQ. This CDR3 is 16 amino acids long. V shed 0 bases and J shed 6 bases, with 16 bases lying between them. The CDR3, as DNA: TGCGCCAGCAGCTTGGACGTCGTCGGGCAATTCAATGAGCAGTTCTTC. Translating gives CASSLDVVGQFNEQFF.

The rearrangement joins TRBV20-1 to TRBJ1-2, with 10 bases fitting TRBD1. With V trimmed by 6 bases and J by 8 bases, 6 bases remained unmatched. This CDR3 contains 12 residues. Germline values: CDR1 DFQATT, CDR2 SNEGSKA (reference sequence). CDR3 nucleotide sequence: TGCAGTGCCCGACAGGGGGCAGGGGGCTACACCTTC. It encodes CSARQGAGGYTF.

This chain uses TRBV3-1 with TRBJ2-3; D is unclear. The CDR3 is 14 amino acids. V dropped 4 bases and J dropped 2 bases, with 10 bases sitting between them. CDR1 is LGHDT, CDR2 YNNKEL, per germline (reference sequence). CDR3 loop: CASSRKTFTDTQYF. The CDR3 region has the DNA TGTGCCAGCAGCCGTAAAACGTTCACAGATACGCAGTATTTT.

This clonotype was recorded a few times. The V gene is TRBV20-1, the J gene TRBJ2-1; D is possibly TRBD2 (5 bases). CDR3 length: 14 residues. Germline CDR1 DFQATT, CDR2 SNEGSKA (reference sequence). V lost 6 bases and J 4 bases, leaving 16 bases between the germline ends. CDR3 DNA sequence: TGCAGTGCGACCAGGAGGTTACTTTACAATGAGCAGTTCTTC. Residues: CSATRRLLYNEQFF.

The J gene is TRBJ2-7, the V gene TRBV20-1, with 7 positions matching TRBD1. The junction had 7 bases not matched to a gene; V was cut back by 1 base and J by 4 bases. Germline-derived CDR1 and CDR2 are DFQATT and SNEGSKA (reference sequence). This CDR3 region has 14 residues. The CDR3 loop reads CSARARTGLYEQYV. The CDR3 nucleotides are TGCAGTGCTAGAGCCCGGACAGGATTATACGAGCAGTACGTC.

The V gene is TRBV20-1, the J gene TRBJ2-1, with D unresolved. This CDR3 spans 15 amino acids. Germline V gene sequence: CDR1 DFQATT, CDR2 SNEGSKA (reference sequence). V gave up 2 bases and J gave up 0 bases, with 11 bases separating them. CDR3 sequence: CSARPLRYSYNEQFF. The CDR3 bases are TGCAGTGCTAGACCTCTCCGGTACTCCTACAATGAGCAGTTCTTC.

This chain joins TRBV4-1 and TRBJ2-1; a weak D match, TRBD1 (6 bases). The V gene lost 2 bases and the J gene lost 4 bases, with 12 bases spanning the gap. This CDR3 has 15 residues. CDR1 and CDR2 (germline): MGHRA, YSYEKL. As DNA, the CDR3 is TGCGCCAGCAGCCAATCTGGGGGCACTTACAATGAGCAGTTCTTC. It translates to CASSQSGGTYNEQFF.

The V gene is TRBV6-1, the J gene TRBJ2-7, with a tentative D call TRBD2 (6 bases). V dropped 3 bases and J dropped 3 bases, with 15 bases sitting between them. The CDR3 is made up of 15 amino acids. Germline loops: CDR1 MNHNS, CDR2 SASEGT. The CDR3 reads CASSEGLGILYEQYV. The CDR3 DNA follows: TGTGCCAGCAGTGAGGGACTGGGAATTCTCTACGAGCAGTACGTC.

This clonotype was observed a handful of times. The CDR3 nucleotides read TGCGCCAGCAGCTTAGCTTTGTCCTCAGATACGCAGTATTTT. It yields the protein CASSLALSSDTQYF. V and J are TRBV5-1 and TRBJ2-3; D ambiguous. CDR3 length: 14 residues. Germline CDR1 reads SGHRS; CDR2 reads YFSETQ. Trimming took 2 bases from V and 4 from J, leaving 11 bases between them.

This clonotype has just a few counts. V usage is TRBV10-3 and J usage is TRBJ2-2; TRBD1 aligns across 8 bases. Per germline, CDR1 ENHRY and CDR2 SYGVKD. CDR3 size: 16 residues. With 9 bases clipped from V and 0 bases from J, the junction kept 9 bases outside the gene matches. DNA of the CDR3: TGTGCCATAGGGAAAACAGGGGGTACGAACACCGGGGAGCTGTTTTTT. This encodes CAIGKTGGTNTGELFF.

This clonotype has just a few counts. J is TRBJ2-5 and V is TRBV9; D gene ambiguous. This CDR3 spans 15 amino acids. Germline values: CDR1 SGDLS, CDR2 YYNGEE. Deletions cut 2 bases from V and 4 bases from J, with 15 bases between. The DNA for the CDR3 is TGTGCCAGCAGCGTGTCTTCTTGGGCAGGAGAGACCCAGTACTTC. Its translation is CASSVSSWAGETQYF.